One and the same sample provided the 8 T cell receptor beta chains below, sequenced in a study of T cells in Graves' hyperthyroidism and ophthalmopathy. TCR beta CDR3 regions were amplified from RNA. The HTBI set primed first-round TCR CDR3 RT-PCR. TCRdb reanalysed the multiplex PCR reads using MiXCR and keeps one entry per CDR3 protein. Here the sample spans some 620,000 distinct CDR3 sequences, around 15% being singletons. Material for sequencing was blood. The origin of the receptors is a woman aged 25 to 39 with Graves' hyperthyroidism.

Remarks on this clonotype: Just one base apart from a much larger clone, this may be a read error. J is TRBJ1-2 and V is TRBV6-1; D gene unclear. Germline loops: CDR1 MNHNS, CDR2 SASEGT. CDR3 length: 13 residues. The CDR3 is CTSRRLDQDGYTF. Written as DNA, the CDR3 is TGTACCAGCAGAAGACTTGACCAGGATGGCTACACCTTC.

V gene TRBV7-2 combines with J gene TRBJ2-1, with TRBD2 as a possible D gene (6 bases). CDR3 size: 15 residues. Trimming removed 0 bases from V and 9 bases from J, with 15 bases in between. Germline assignment: CDR1 SGHTA and CDR2 FQGNSA. CDR3 amino acids: CASSLAPGRPPEQFF. CDR3 DNA: TGTGCCAGCAGCTTAGCGCCGGGGAGGCCCCCTGAGCAGTTCTTC.

The rearrangement joins TRBV10-3 to TRBJ1-1; D is undetermined. This CDR3 contains 13 residues. Germline loops: CDR1 ENHRY, CDR2 SYGVKD. V gave up 5 bases and J gave up 4 bases, with 11 bases separating them. The CDR3 loop reads CAISIALITEAFF. The CDR3 DNA reads TGTGCCATCAGTATAGCTCTGATCACTGAAGCTTTCTTT.

This clonotype was detected ten times or more. The chain joins TRBV12-3 or TRBV12-4 to TRBJ1-1, with D uncertain. Trimming pared 7 bases from V and 8 bases from J, leaving 14 bases between. The CDR3 contains 12 residues. The CDR3 sequence: CASTASMREAFF. The CDR3 coding sequence is TGTGCCAGCACCGCCTCAATGCGAGAAGCTTTCTTT.

This clonotype was counted many times. The V gene is TRBV6-1, the J gene TRBJ2-5, with 7 bases matching TRBD2. Trimming cost V 7 bases and J 5 bases; bases outside gene matches: 10. CDR3 length equals 14 residues. CDR1 and CDR2 (germline): MNHNS, SASEGT. Here the CDR3 DNA reads TGTGCCAGCACCATACGGGGGGTTTTGGAGACCCAGTACTTC. Its protein product is CASTIRGVLETQYF.

J is TRBJ1-3 and V is TRBV7-9, with 7 bases identical to TRBD1. Germline-derived CDR1 and CDR2 are SEHNR and FQNEAQ (reference sequence). The junction had 7 bases not matched to a gene; V was cut back by 7 bases and J by 1 base. The CDR3 length is 15 residues. The CDR3 protein is CASTPAGGSGNTIYF. In nucleotides, the CDR3 is TGTGCCAGCACTCCCGCAGGGGGTTCTGGAAACACCATATATTTT.

This clonotype was seen many times. The rearrangement uses TRBV6-1 and TRBJ2-1; no definite D call. The CDR3 is 15 residues long. Germline V CDR1 and CDR2: MNHNS, SASEGT. Trimming took 1 base from V and 0 from J, leaving 7 bases between them. CDR3 region: CASSEDTSSYNEQFF. CDR3 bases: TGTGCCAGCAGTGAAGATACAAGCTCCTACAATGAGCAGTTCTTC.

This clonotype was detected only a few times. The chain carries TRBV9 and TRBJ1-2; D is ambiguous. In germline, CDR1 is SGDLS, CDR2 YYNGEE. The CDR3 is made up of 15 amino acids. The ends were cut back, 0 bases at V and 3 bases at J, with 12 bases in the middle. As DNA, the CDR3 is TGTGCCAGCAGCGTAGCTATAGGTACGGACTATGGCTACACCTTC. It is translated as CASSVAIGTDYGYTF.